Below are 24 T cell receptor beta chains sequenced from a single sample in a study of cytomegalovirus exposure and HLA in healthy donors. A multiplex PCR was run with 60 Vbeta primers and 13 Jbeta primers. Only in-frame clones appear in the TCRdb table, and some are missing; sequencing was by immunoSEQ multiplex PCR. Counted here are about 280,000 clones, roughly 90% occurring once; the ten biggest clones make up around 2.1%. The specimen was PBMCs. These receptors were obtained from a woman younger than 35 in good health and CMV-seronegative.

This clone was detected once. The genes are TRBV30 and TRBJ1-2; the match to TRBD1 covers 9 bases. The V gene end was trimmed by 0 bases and the J gene end by 8 bases; junction bases not matched to a gene: 16. The CDR3 loop spans 17 amino acids. Germline CDR1 and CDR2: GTSNPN and SVGIG (reference sequence). CDR3 nucleotides: TGTGCCTGGAGTGTTCGTGGGGGAACAGGGGGCCGAGAAGGCTACACCTTC. Its translation: CAWSVRGGTGGREGYTF.

The CDR3 nucleotides read TGTGCCAGCAGCACCTCCGGCACAGGGGTCAACGAGCAGTACTTC. This codes for CASSTSGTGVNEQYF. The chain joins TRBV9 to TRBJ2-7; 7 bases are shared with TRBD1. After removal of 4 bases from V and 5 bases from J, the junction contained 12 bases not matched to a gene. The CDR3 has 15 amino acids. Germline CDR1 is SGDLS and CDR2 is YYNGEE.

V is TRBV9 and J is TRBJ2-3; no clear D gene. The length of the CDR3 is 16 residues. Trimming took 0 bases from V and 0 from J, leaving 11 bases between them. CDR1 and CDR2 (germline): SGDLS, YYNGEE. As DNA, the CDR3 is TGTGCCAGCAGCGTAGGAGGCGGTCCGAGCACAGATACGCAGTATTTT. Its protein product is CASSVGGGPSTDTQYF.

V is TRBV6-5 and J is TRBJ1-6, with TRBD1 as a possible D gene (6 bases). This CDR3 spans 13 amino acids. Trimming left V 6 bases short and J 10 bases short, with 13 bases between. Germline V lookup: CDR1 MNHEY, CDR2 SVGAGI. This CDR3 is CASSYTGTSPLHF. CDR3 bases: TGTGCCAGCAGCTATACAGGGACCTCACCCCTCCACTTT.

The chain has TRBV2 and TRBJ1-5, with 12 bases identical to TRBD1. V was pared by 6 bases and J by 1 base, with 10 bases of the junction left unmatched. The CDR3 consists of 18 residues. CDR1 and CDR2 from the germline V gene are SNHLY and FYNNEI. Here the CDR3 DNA reads TGTGCCAGCAGGGGACAGGGGGCCCTAGCCCTAAGCAATCAGCCCCAGCATTTT. Protein sequence: CASRGQGALALSNQPQHF.

The gene calls are TRBV7-8 and TRBJ1-6; D remains unclear. Trimming removed 3 bases at V and 0 bases at J, with 15 bases between. In germline, CDR1 is SGHVS, CDR2 FQNEAQ. CDR3 length equals 18 residues. The CDR3 nucleotides read TGTGCCAGCAGCTTCATTAGAGGAGGAAGCTCCTATAATTCACCCCTCCACTTT. Amino acid sequence: CASSFIRGGSSYNSPLHF.

The V gene is TRBV29-1, the J gene TRBJ2-5; TRBD1 matches 10 bases. The J call is uncertain, as TRBJ2-7 better fits the DNA end. Germline assignment: CDR1 SQVTM and CDR2 ANQGSEA. This CDR3 is built from 14 residues. The CDR3 protein is CSVEGGTGAYEQYF. The CDR3 coding sequence is TGCAGCGTTGAAGGTGGGACAGGGGCCTACGAGCAGTACTTC.

This chain uses TRBV29-1 with TRBJ1-1; tentative D call: TRBD1 (5 bases). Germline V gene data show CDR1 as SQVTM and CDR2 as ANQGSEA. The CDR3 spans 14 residues. V shed 4 bases and J shed 3 bases, with 15 bases lying between them. The CDR3 coding sequence is TGCAGCGTTGGAGAACAGCTAGGGGACACTGAAGCTTTCTTT. Its protein is CSVGEQLGDTEAFF.

The chain couples TRBV30 to TRBJ1-5; 10 bases are shared with TRBD1. The CDR3 has 14 residues. The junction had 3 bases not matched to a gene; V was cut back by 3 bases and J by 4 bases. Germline V gene data show CDR1 as GTSNPN and CDR2 as SVGIG (reference sequence). CDR3 bases: TGTGCCTGGAGGGACAGGGGGTATAATCAGCCCCAGCATTTT. It codes for CAWRDRGYNQPQHF. Variable domain in full (rest from reference TRBV30 and TRBJ1-5): SQTIHQWPATLVQPVGSPLSLECTVEGTSNPNLYWYRQAAGRGLQLLFYSVGIGQISSEVPQNLSASRPQDRQFILSSKKLLLSDSGFYLCAWRDRGYNQPQHFGDGTRLSIL.

This clone was seen more than once but under ten times. The gene calls are TRBV6-5 and TRBJ2-7, with D unresolved. The germline gives CDR1 MNHEY, CDR2 SVGAGI. The CDR3 runs to 14 residues. V lost 5 bases to trimming and J lost 0 bases, with 11 bases between them. CDR3 region: CASSRVLSSYEQYF. The CDR3 region has the DNA TGTGCCAGCAGTCGGGTCTTAAGCTCCTACGAGCAGTACTTC.

This chain uses TRBV12-5 with TRBJ1-6, with 7 positions matching TRBD1. The CDR3 contains 13 residues. Germline lookup yields CDR1 LGHNT and CDR2 FRNRAP. V lost 5 bases to trimming and J lost 9 bases; unmatched junction nucleotides: 4. CDR3: CASGKGQPSPLHF. The CDR3 DNA is TGTGCTAGTGGTAAGGGACAGCCTTCACCCCTCCACTTT.

The V call is TRBV5-1, the J call TRBJ2-5; 7 bases are shared with TRBD2. Germline CDR1 and CDR2: SGHRS and YFSETQ. The trim removed 5 bases at V and 4 bases at J, leaving 8 bases unmatched. CDR3 size: 14 residues. CDR3 bases: TGCGCCAGCAGTGGGGCTAGCGGAGGAGAGACCCAGTACTTC. This codes for CASSGASGGETQYF.

This clone is a singleton in its sample. V usage is TRBV7-2 and J usage is TRBJ1-5, with D unclear. CDR1 SGHTA and CDR2 FQGNSA come from the germline V gene. The V end lost 1 base, the J end lost 4 bases, and 8 bases lay between the germline ends. The CDR3 extends over 14 amino acids. The CDR3: CASSLEGGNQPQHF. DNA for the CDR3: TGTGCCAGCAGCTTAGAAGGAGGGAATCAGCCCCAGCATTTT.

The chain couples TRBV7-8 to TRBJ1-1; 7 nucleotides align to TRBD1. The CDR3 is 18 residues long. Germline V lookup: CDR1 SGHVS, CDR2 FQNEAQ. V dropped 5 bases and J dropped 1; count of bases not matched to a gene: 16. In DNA form, the CDR3 reads TGTGCCAGCAGCCTAAGCCGGGACAGTGTAGTACGGAACACTGAAGCTTTCTTT. It translates to CASSLSRDSVVRNTEAFF.

CDR3 sequence reads: CASSAGGDNEQFF. In DNA, the CDR3 is TGTGCCAGCAGCGCTGGGGGGGACAATGAGCAGTTCTTC. The chain recombines TRBV9 with TRBJ2-1; TRBD2 agrees at 7 bases. Germline-derived CDR1 and CDR2 are SGDLS and YYNGEE. Trimming at V came to 3 bases and at J to 5 bases, leaving 2 bases not matched to a gene. CDR3 size: 13 residues.

The sample holds a few counts of this clone. The chain links TRBV27 to TRBJ1-6; D unclear. CDR3 length: 16 residues. Trimming cost V 3 bases and J 3 bases, with 12 bases left between them. CDR1 and CDR2 (germline): MNHEY, SMNVEV (reference sequence). CDR3 amino acids: CASSFRLLNYNSPLHF. The CDR3 coding sequence is TGTGCCAGCAGTTTTAGACTCCTGAACTATAATTCACCCCTCCACTTT.

In DNA form, the CDR3 reads TGTGCCAGTAGTCAGGGGTTGACTCGCACACTAATAACTGAAGCTTTCTTT. Its protein is CASSQGLTRTLITEAFF. V gene TRBV19 combines with J gene TRBJ1-1, with D possibly matching TRBD1 (6 bases). Trimming shortened V by 5 bases and J by 5 bases, and 24 bases separated the two germline ends. Germline V gene sequence: CDR1 LNHDA, CDR2 SQIVND (reference sequence). The CDR3 runs to 17 residues.

Only one count was recorded for this clone. This chain joins TRBV2 and TRBJ1-3, with 9 bases aligning to TRBD1. This CDR3 contains 16 residues. The germline CDR1 and CDR2 sequences are SNHLY and FYNNEI. V trimming: 5 bases; J trimming: 1 base; junction bases outside the gene matches: 6. CDR3 nucleotides: TGTGCCAGCAGTCAACAGGGGGCTGATTCTGGAAACACCATATATTTT. It is translated as CASSQQGADSGNTIYF.

The rearrangement links TRBV6-1 to TRBJ1-3; no reliable D call. CDR3 length equals 14 residues. The germline V gene has CDR1 MNHNS and CDR2 SASEGT. Trimming cost V 6 bases and J 2 bases, with 11 bases left between them. CDR3 protein: CASSRRTAGNTIYF. CDR3 DNA: TGTGCCAGCAGCCGTAGGACTGCTGGAAACACCATATATTTT.

V is TRBV9 and J is TRBJ2-3, with D possibly matching TRBD1 (6 bases). Germline V gene lookup returns CDR1 SGDLS and CDR2 YYNGEE. With 4 bases removed from V and 4 bases from J, the gap between germline ends came to 22 bases. The CDR3 runs 17 residues. The CDR3, as DNA: TGTGCCAGCAGCCCCACTACAGGGTCACTTTACGCAGATACGCAGTATTTT. Its protein is CASSPTTGSLYADTQYF.

J is TRBJ2-4 and V is TRBV29-1; TRBD1 is a possible D gene (6 bases). The CDR3 totals 16 residues. V lost 4 bases to trimming and J lost 6 bases, with 22 bases between them. Germline CDR1 is SQVTM and CDR2 is ANQGSEA. CDR3 region: CSVGAGTKPGGNIQYF. DNA of the CDR3: TGCAGCGTTGGCGCCGGGACAAAACCTGGGGGAAACATTCAGTACTTC.

This clone was seen only a few times. V is TRBV5-6 and J is TRBJ1-5; D remains ambiguous. Germline V gene data show CDR1 as SGHDT and CDR2 as YYEEEE. V was pared by 1 base and J by 7 bases, with 12 bases between. CDR3 size: 14 residues. The CDR3 here is CASSLWLTVQPQHF. The CDR3 nucleotides read TGTGCCAGCAGCTTGTGGTTAACGGTGCAGCCCCAGCATTTT.

This chain uses TRBV2 with TRBJ2-5; TRBD2 matches at 11 bases. The V segment lost 6 bases and the J segment 0 bases; nucleotides outside the gene matches: 15. Germline V gives CDR1 SNHLY, CDR2 FYNNEI. The CDR3 runs 19 residues. In DNA, the CDR3 is TGTGCCAGCAGAACCACTAGCGGGGGTTATGGGAGAAACCAAGAGACCCAGTACTTC. Translation: CASRTTSGGYGRNQETQYF.

The rearrangement joins TRBV5-4 to TRBJ1-2; D is perhaps TRBD1 (6 bases). The CDR3 length is 14 residues. Trimming took off 4 bases at V and 4 bases at J, with 14 bases between the two ends. Germline V gene lookup returns CDR1 SGHNT and CDR2 YYREEE (reference sequence). CDR3 residues: CASSPLQGSYGYTF. The CDR3 nucleotides are TGTGCCAGCAGCCCCCTCCAGGGGAGCTATGGCTACACCTTC.